This T cell receptor (beta chain) was sequenced for a study of tumor-infiltrating lymphocytes in primary liver carcinoma. Germline V CDR1 and CDR2: SEHNR, FQNEAQ (reference sequence). This CDR3 region has 15 residues. Trimming removed 10 bases from V and 1 base from J, with 19 bases in between. With about 470 ng total RNA as template and a constant-region primer, TCR beta cDNA was made. ARM-PCR was slightly modified, and three nested multiplex PCR rounds with it gave rise to the TCR beta libraries. A C-beta reverse primer was combined with TRBV1-TRBV30 forward primers in the first two PCR rounds, and each round had ten to eleven cycles. MiXCR, applied by TCRdb to the multiplex PCR reads, yields one record per CDR3 protein. The sample lists approximately 53,000 distinct CDR3 sequences; around 82% were seen once. Co-extracted RNA and DNA came from roughly 20-30 mg of unsorted bulk tissue.

Sequencing used liver tumor tissue from sampling region 5. Subset meaning: tumor region T5, tumor centre. This sequence originates from a middle-aged man with primary liver carcinoma and hepatitis B virus infection. The chain is built from TRBV7-9 and TRBJ2-5, with a possible D match to TRBD1 (6 bases). As DNA, the CDR3 is TGTGCCATCTGCCCCCTCCGGACAGCCCAAGAGACCCAGTACTTC. It translates to CAICPLRTAQETQYF.